This T cell receptor beta chain was obtained from a study of cytomegalovirus exposure and HLA in healthy donors. Study-level findings and limits: In all likelihood, a cluster of highly shared sequence variants was a sequencing artifact. As a later analysis showed, a missense DCLRE1C variant was linked to trimming of TCR beta V- and J-genes.

The PCR had 60 Vbeta and 13 Jbeta primers. Clones were sequenced by immunoSEQ multiplex PCR, and TCRdb holds only the in-frame ones, with some missing. The sample consists of fewer than 350,000 clones, 70% to 90% of them appearing once. Germline-derived CDR1 and CDR2 are SGHRS and YFSETQ. CDR3 size: 15 residues. V was clipped by 0 bases and J by 3 bases; unmatched bases: 6. Though probably carrying unrecorded immune exposures, donors were nominally healthy at sampling. Points on this clone: What it binds is not known.

V is TRBV5-1 and J is TRBJ2-7; 7 bases map to TRBD2. The sequence was collected from a woman younger than 35 in good health and CMV-seronegative. Sequenced sample: PBMCs. The CDR3 region is CASSLASGYYYEQYF. In nucleotides, the CDR3 is TGCGCCAGCAGCTTGGCTAGCGGATACTACTACGAGCAGTACTTC.